This TCR beta chain was captured by sequencing in a study of post-analysis software for immune sequencing data. General study findings and limits: The authors found that F measure strongly co-clustered same-batch samples. In patients, TRBV5-6, TRBV5-1 and TRBV20-1 belonged to roughly five TRBV segments found more frequently than in controls.

Unique molecular identifiers had been added to the TCR beta cDNA libraries. MiXCR, applied by TCRdb to the PCR reads, yields one record per CDR3 protein. Among 750,000 to 950,000 distinct CDR3 sequences listed, approximately 53% were seen once. This clonotype has just a few counts. Antigen specificity is unknown. Germline values: CDR1 SGHRS, CDR2 YFSETQ. Trimming stripped 1 base from V and 3 bases from J, with 15 bases between. The CDR3 is 16 residues long. This TCR was recovered from a girl between 5 and 17 years old with multiple sclerosis. The sequenced material came from blood. This chain connects TRBV5-1 to TRBJ2-3; no clear D. The CDR3 nucleotides are TGCGCCAGCAGCTTGACCGGTTGGGCTAGGACAGATACGCAGTATTTT. It specifies CASSLTGWARTDTQYF.